This paragraph covers one T cell receptor (beta chain) sequence. Its antigen is as yet unknown. This record belongs to a study of T cell repertoires in cytomegalovirus infection. Study-wide context: It was recently identified HLA-C-restricted and well-studied HLA-B-restricted CMV epitopes that the study used. Public TCR beta signatures provided an indication of both CMV infection and a matching HLA type. Study conclusions and caveats: Based on cumulative public TCR beta family frequency, carriers of CMV plus the relevant HLA were identified. Predominance within the ex vivo response was attributable to HLA-C-restricted CMV-specific TCR beta clonotypes.

The CDR3 is 16 residues long. The ends were cut back, 0 bases at V and 0 bases at J, with 9 bases in the middle. Germline CDR1 is SGHAT and CDR2 is FQNNGV. Using its own MiXCR run on the reads, TCRdb lists one record per CDR3 protein. The table shows 570,000 or so distinct CDR3 sequences, with about 39% occurring only once. This clonotype originated in a human donor in good health (CMV status not recorded). Some clones in this sample may be carry-over from other donors' samples. The specimen comprised cultured PBMCs, sampled from culture after CMV antigen stimulation. This rearrangement joins TRBV11-2 to TRBJ1-3; D ambiguous. The chain's CDR3 is CASSLDLSTSGNTIYF. The CDR3 bases are TGTGCCAGCAGCTTAGATTTAAGTACCTCTGGAAACACCATATATTTT.